This T cell receptor (beta chain) originates from a study of human T cells and chemical hapten exposure. This clonotype was recorded at least ten times. The CDR3 is made up of 15 amino acids. V was shortened by 5 bases and J by 4 bases, with 15 bases between the two germline ends. TCRdb redid the calling of the RACE reads with MiXCR, one entry per CDR3 protein. The table lists about 350,000 distinct CDR3 sequences, around 5.5% of them singletons. Time point described: pre-sensitization, week 0. Regarding treatment: therapeutic diphenylcyclopropenone sensitization with weekly scalp DPC. This specimen was whole blood, taken in connection with sensitization to the hapten diphenylcyclopropenone (DPC). The clonotype originates from a woman under 30 with alopecia areata. Some clones in this sample may be carry-over from other donors' samples. This chain connects TRBV12-3 or TRBV12-4 to TRBJ2-1; D might be TRBD1 (6 bases). CDR3 protein: CASSLGQGLYNEQFF. Here the CDR3 DNA reads TGTGCCAGCAGTCTCGGGCAGGGGCTTTACAATGAGCAGTTCTTC.